Listed here is a single TCR beta chain. The target antigen is unknown. The junction does not match germline at one end; this may be a read error. This specimen belongs to a study of blood T cells in healthy people across ages. The CDR3 covers 13 residues. The germline CDR1 and CDR2 sequences are MNHNS and SASEGT. Then a second PCR, running roughly 7 to 11 cycles, was carried out with a sample-barcoded 5' primer and a J-beta primer mix. TCRdb re-called the 5' RACE reads with MiXCR, one entry per CDR3 protein. The table lists nearly 800,000 distinct CDR3 sequences, roughly three fifths of them singletons. Study outcomes and limitations: A strong correlation was seen between TCR beta diversity and naive T cell percentage.

The TCR comes from a man in his forties in good health. Sequencing was carried out using blood. The J gene is TRBJ2-1, the V gene TRBV6-1; 8 bases match TRBD1. For the CDR3, the DNA is TGTGCCAGTAGTGCCAGGGGGCAGAATGAGCAGTTCTTC. Translating gives CASSARGQNEQFF.